The entry that follows covers one TCR beta chain sequence. The antigen is not known. The authors incorporated unique molecular identifiers into the TCR beta cDNA libraries. T cells numbering roughly 1 to 10 million yielded roughly 500,000 cDNA molecules. TCRdb fed the PCR reads into MiXCR, producing one record per CDR3 protein. The sample has about 540,000 distinct CDR3 sequences; about a third are singletons. The data belong to a study of post-analysis software for immune sequencing data. Background on the study: Relapsing-remitting, secondary progressive and progressive-relapsing multiple sclerosis courses were included.

Findings and caveats of the study: Relative to controls, patients with multiple sclerosis showed significantly lower normalized Chao1 diversity. Controls had lower frequencies than patients of roughly five TRBV segments, which included TRBV5-6, TRBV5-1 and TRBV20-1.

V trimming: 3 bases; J trimming: 10 bases; junction bases outside the gene matches: 8. The CDR3 length is 14 residues. The germline V gene encodes CDR1 WNHNN and CDR2 SYGVQD (reference sequence). The source material was blood. V gene TRBV10-1 combines with J gene TRBJ2-1, with 8 positions matching TRBD1. The TCR originated in a girl aged 2 to 17 with multiple sclerosis. The DNA of the CDR3 is TGCGCCAGCAGTGACAGGACAGGGAACTACGAGCAGTTCTTC. Amino acid sequence: CASSDRTGNYEQFF.